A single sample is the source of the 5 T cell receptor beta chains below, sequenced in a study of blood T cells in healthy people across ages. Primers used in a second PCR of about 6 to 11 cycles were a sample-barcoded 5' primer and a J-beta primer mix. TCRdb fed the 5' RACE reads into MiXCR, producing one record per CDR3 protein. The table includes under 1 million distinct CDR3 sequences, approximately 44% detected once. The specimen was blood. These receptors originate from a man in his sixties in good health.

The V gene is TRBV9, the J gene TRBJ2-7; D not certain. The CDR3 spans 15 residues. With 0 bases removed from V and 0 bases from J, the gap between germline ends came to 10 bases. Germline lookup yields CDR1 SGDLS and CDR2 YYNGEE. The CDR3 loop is CASSVAPSASYEQYF. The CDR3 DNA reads TGTGCCAGCAGCGTAGCTCCGAGTGCCTCCTACGAGCAGTACTTC.

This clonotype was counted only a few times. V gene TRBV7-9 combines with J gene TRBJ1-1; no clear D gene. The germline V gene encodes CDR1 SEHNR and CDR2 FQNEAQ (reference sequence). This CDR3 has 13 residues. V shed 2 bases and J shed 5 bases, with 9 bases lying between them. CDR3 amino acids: CASSLHGDTEAFF. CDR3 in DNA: TGTGCCAGCAGCTTACACGGAGATACTGAAGCTTTCTTT.

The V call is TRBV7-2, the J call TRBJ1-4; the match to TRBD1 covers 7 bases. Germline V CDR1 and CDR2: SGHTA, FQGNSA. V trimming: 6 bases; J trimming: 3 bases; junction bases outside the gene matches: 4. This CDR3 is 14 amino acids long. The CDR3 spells CASRPQGSNEKLFF. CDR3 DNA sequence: TGTGCCAGCAGGCCACAGGGGTCTAATGAAAAACTGTTTTTT.

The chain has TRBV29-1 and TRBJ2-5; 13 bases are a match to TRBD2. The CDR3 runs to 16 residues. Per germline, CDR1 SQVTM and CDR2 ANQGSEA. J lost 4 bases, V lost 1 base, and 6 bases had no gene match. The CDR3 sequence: CSVEGTGLAGAETQYF. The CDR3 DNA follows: TGCAGCGTTGAAGGGACCGGACTAGCGGGGGCAGAGACCCAGTACTTC.

The CDR3: CASSLDWDTQYF. CDR3 nucleotide sequence: TGTGCCAGCAGCTTGGACTGGGATACGCAGTATTTT. This chain uses TRBV5-6 with TRBJ2-3; D not certain. Germline V gives CDR1 SGHDT, CDR2 YYEEEE. Trimming stripped 0 bases from V and 6 bases from J, with 5 bases between. The CDR3 consists of 12 residues.